The rows below give T cell receptor beta chains drawn from one sample of a study of shared clonotypes between healthy human individuals. The repertoire was sequenced with immunoSEQ multiplex PCR; TCRdb's copy has only in-frame clones and lacks some. The sample has 300,000 or so clones; around 74% are singletons. The material sequenced was memory CD4+ T cells sorted from blood. Receptors were obtained from a man aged 30 to 39 in good health. The CDR3 runs from the conserved cysteine through the conserved F or W. The D gene is left open where the match is weak. The size entry is marked missing in some rows and otherwise reads once, few, many or a size class.

J,V,D,size,CDR3,DNA
TRBJ2-3,TRBV11-3,-,-,CASSLPSTDTQYF,TGTGCCAGCAGCTTGCCTAGCACAGATACGCAGTATTTT
TRBJ1-5,TRBV28,-,-,CASSFPDPTWQPQHF,TGTGCCAGCAGTTTCCCGGACCCGACCTGGCAGCCCCAGCATTTT
TRBJ1-1,TRBV11-2,-,-,CASTSIGTEAFF,TGTGCCAGCACCTCGATCGGAACTGAAGCTTTCTTT
TRBJ1-5,TRBV6-5,-,-,CASSYTRDQPQHF,TGTGCCAGCAGTTACACCCGGGATCAGCCCCAGCATTTT
TRBJ2-5,TRBV6-5,TRBD1,-,CASSHRQGETQYF,TGTGCCAGCAGCCACAGACAGGGAGAGACCCAGTACTTC
TRBJ2-3,TRBV5-1,TRBD2,-,CASAQLAGDTDTQYF,TGCGCCAGCGCGCAACTAGCGGGAGACACAGATACGCAGTATTTT
TRBJ1-5,TRBV10-3,-,-,CAISDRVGDQPQHF,TGTGCCATCAGTGACAGGGTCGGAGATCAGCCCCAGCATTTT
TRBJ1-5,TRBV5-5,-,-,CASSLVGGYSNQPQHF,TGTGCCAGCAGCTTGGTAGGGGGTTATAGCAATCAGCCCCAGCATTTT
TRBJ2-5,TRBV10-3,TRBD1,-,CATGQDQETQYF,TGTGCCACTGGACAGGACCAAGAGACCCAGTACTTC
TRBJ1-1,TRBV2,-,-,CASSEEGWGLNTEAFF,TGTGCCAGCAGTGAAGAGGGATGGGGGCTGAACACTGAAGCTTTCTTT
TRBJ2-3,TRBV28,-,-,CASRKTGTDTQYF,TGTGCCAGCCGTAAGACGGGCACAGATACGCAGTATTTT
TRBJ1-3,TRBV6-1,TRBD1,-,CASSPPATGGHTIYF,TGTGCCAGCAGTCCCCCCGCGACAGGGGGACACACCATATATTTT
TRBJ1-2,TRBV7-2,-,few,CASSPRDYGYTF,TGTGCCAGCAGCCCCCGGGACTATGGCTACACCTTC
TRBJ2-2,TRBV27,-,-,CASSLLNPGAGELFF,TGTGCCAGCAGTTTGCTCAACCCCGGTGCCGGGGAGCTGTTTTTT